These 4 T cell receptor beta chains originate from one sample sequenced in a study of tumor-infiltrating lymphocytes in primary liver carcinoma. It was from roughly 20-30 mg of unsorted bulk tissue that RNA and DNA were co-extracted. TCR beta cDNA was prepared out of 450 to 500 ng total RNA by means of a constant-region primer. Three nested multiplex PCR rounds, a slightly modified ARM-PCR, produced the libraries for TCR beta. TRBV1-TRBV30 forward and Cbeta reverse primers drove the first two roughly 10-cycle rounds. One entry per CDR3 protein, called by TCRdb with MiXCR from the multiplex PCR reads. Among some 130,000 distinct CDR3 sequences listed, 55% to 70% were seen once. The specimen sequenced was tumor-adjacent normal liver tissue. These TCRs come from a woman aged 60-75 years with primary liver carcinoma and hepatitis B virus infection.

In this sample, this clonotype turned up a few times. A clone one base away is much larger, so this may be a read error. J is TRBJ2-3 and V is TRBV5-4; D gene ambiguous. The CDR3 is 14 residues long. The germline CDR1 and CDR2 sequences are SGHNT and YYREEE (reference sequence). Here the CDR3 DNA reads TGTGCCAACAGCTTGGCGCCCGGCTCAGATACGCAGTATTTT. This translates into CANSLAPGSDTQYF.

In its sample, this clonotype was seen a few times. Written as DNA, the CDR3 is TGTGCCAGCAGTGATCAAGGGGGCGGCCAGCCCCAGCATTTT. Protein product: CASSDQGGGQPQHF. The chain recombines TRBV2 with TRBJ1-5; 7 nucleotides agree with TRBD1. Losses at the gene ends were 3 bases for V and 7 bases for J; bases not matched to a gene: 6. The length of the CDR3 is 14 residues. Germline V gene data show CDR1 as SNHLY and CDR2 as FYNNEI.

This rearrangement joins TRBV15 to TRBJ1-5, with no clear D. CDR1 and CDR2 from the germline V gene are LNHNV and YYDKDF (reference sequence). Trimming shortened V by 4 bases and J by 2 bases, and 18 bases separated the two germline ends. CDR3 size: 17 residues. CDR3 in amino acids: CATSIGSGFGGNQPQHF. In nucleotides, the CDR3 is TGTGCCACCAGCATAGGTTCGGGTTTTGGGGGCAATCAGCCCCAGCATTTT.

Regarding this clonotype: Mismatch with germline at one junction end may stem from a read error. This chain connects TRBV11-2 to TRBJ2-1; 13 nucleotides agree with TRBD2. CDR1 and CDR2 from the germline V gene are SGHAT and FQNNGV. The CDR3 extends over 15 amino acids. CDR3 sequence reads: CDSSPGTSGVDGQFF. CDR3 nucleotides: TGTGACAGCAGCCCGGGGACTAGCGGGGTCGATGGGCAGTTCTTC.